The present TCR beta chain was sequenced within a study of control samples from healthy donors and cancer patients. Germline lookup yields CDR1 MGHRA and CDR2 YSYEKL. The ends were cut back, 5 bases at V and 8 bases at J, with 24 bases in the middle. This CDR3 region has 16 residues. Measured with immunoSEQ multiplex PCR; TCRdb has only the in-frame clones, and not every one. Of about 250,000 clones listed, around 79% are singletons. The chain employs TRBV4-1 and TRBJ1-2; perhaps TRBD1 as D (5 bases). Sequencing was performed on PBMCs. The source is a woman aged 60-75 years with lung cancer. The CDR3 loop is CASSMPGRGPGRGYTF. CDR3 sequence (DNA): TGCGCCAGCAGCATGCCCGGACGGGGCCCTGGGAGAGGCTACACCTTC.